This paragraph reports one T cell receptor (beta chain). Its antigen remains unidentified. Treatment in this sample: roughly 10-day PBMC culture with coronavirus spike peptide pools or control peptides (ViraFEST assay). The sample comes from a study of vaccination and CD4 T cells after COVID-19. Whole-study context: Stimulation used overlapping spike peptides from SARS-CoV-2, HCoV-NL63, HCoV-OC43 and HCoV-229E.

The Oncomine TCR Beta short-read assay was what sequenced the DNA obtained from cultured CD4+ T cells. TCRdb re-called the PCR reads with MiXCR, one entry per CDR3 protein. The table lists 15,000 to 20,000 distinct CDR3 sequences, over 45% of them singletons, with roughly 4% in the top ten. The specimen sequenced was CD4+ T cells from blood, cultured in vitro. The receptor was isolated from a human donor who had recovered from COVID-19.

CDR3 protein: CASSPGGFLAGHTDTQYF. Written as DNA, the CDR3 is TGTGCCAGCAGCCCAGGGGGTTTCCTAGCGGGGCACACAGATACGCAGTATTTT. The chain has TRBV5-8 and TRBJ2-3, with TRBD2 identical over 9 bases. This CDR3 is 18 amino acids long. Germline loops: CDR1 SGHTS, CDR2 YDEGEE. The V segment lost 4 bases and the J segment 2 bases; nucleotides outside the gene matches: 14.